Sequencing of this T cell receptor (beta chain) was carried out in a study of blood T cells in healthy people across ages. At the level of the study: When template switching was applied, about one barcoded beta molecule was captured per two T cells.

Per the germline V gene, CDR1 is DFQATT and CDR2 is SNEGSKA (reference sequence). The V and J ends lost 0 bases and 7 bases, in that order; junction bases with no gene match: 9. CDR3 length: 15 residues. For the second PCR, which ran for about 7 to 11 cycles, a sample-barcoded 5' primer and a J-beta primer mix were used. TCRdb reprocessed the 5' RACE reads via MiXCR and lists one record per CDR3 protein. The sample lists roughly 1,500,000 distinct CDR3 sequences, roughly 40% occurring once. A minimum of 7 million PBMCs was isolated per sample. This receptor was taken from a young woman in good health. The chain uses TRBV20-1 and TRBJ1-2; 9 bases align to TRBD1. The sequencing input was blood. CDR3 sequence reads: CSARDSGTGIRGYTF. The DNA for the CDR3 is TGCAGTGCTAGAGATAGTGGGACAGGGATCCGTGGCTACACCTTC.